The rows below give T cell receptor beta chains drawn from one sample of a study of T-cell reconstitution after alpha-beta-depleted transplantation in children. Each CDR3 protein is one row after TCRdb ran MiXCR on the PCR reads. This sample carries around 360,000 distinct CDR3 sequences, 10% of them seen once, and the ten largest clones take around 2.3%. The input for sequencing was PBMCs from the stem cell graft donor, taken from the stem cell graft. The receptor source for this set is a human donor who donated a stem cell graft to a child with acute lymphoblastic leukemia. Each CDR3 is given with its conserved first and last residue. D genes are given only for firm matches. Not every row has a clone size; where given, it reads once, few, many or a size class.

D,V,J,size,DNA,CDR3
-,TRBV15,TRBJ1-2,few,TGTGCCACCAGCAGAGATTATCATGGCTACACCTTC,CATSRDYHGYTF
TRBD1,TRBV12-3/TRBV12-4,TRBJ2-7,few,TGTGCCAGCAGTTTGGAGCAACAGGGGCGCGCGGGTACGCTACGGGAGCAGTACTTC,CASSLEQQGRAGTLREQYF
-,TRBV7-9,TRBJ2-5,-,TGTGCCAGCAGCTCGACAAGGAGGGCCCAGTACTTC,CASSSTRRAQYF
TRBD2,TRBV6-1,TRBJ2-7,-,TGTGCCAGCAGAAGACTAGCAGAAGGCTCCGAGCAGTACTTC,CASRRLAEGSEQYF
-,TRBV29-1,TRBJ1-2,few,TGCAGCGTTGAGCCTGGGGGTTATGGCTACACCTTC,CSVEPGGYGYTF
-,TRBV5-1,TRBJ2-4,many,TGCGCCAGCAGCTCCGGAGTCAACATTCAGTACTTC,CASSSGVNIQYF
-,TRBV20-1,TRBJ2-3,few,TGCAGTGCCCCGCGATACACAGATACGCAGTATTTT,CSAPRYTDTQYF
-,TRBV12-3/TRBV12-4,TRBJ2-1,few,TGTGCCAGCAGTTTCACGGTCTCTACAATTGAGCAGTTCTTC,CASSFTVSTIEQFF
TRBD1,TRBV27,TRBJ2-5,few,TGTGCCAGCAGTTTATCTTGGACAGGGGTGGAGACCCAGTACTTC,CASSLSWTGVETQYF
TRBD1,TRBV12-3/TRBV12-4,TRBJ2-1,few,TGTGCCAGCAGTTTATCCGACAGGGGGGAGTTCTTC,CASSLSDRGEFF
-,TRBV10-3,TRBJ1-1,few,TGTGCCTCAGAGGGATTGGGGCACGACACTGAAGCTTTCTTT,CASEGLGHDTEAFF
-,TRBV7-2,TRBJ2-7,-,TGTGCCAGCAGCGAAGGACACGGCTACGAGCAGTACTTC,CASSEGHGYEQYF
TRBD1,TRBV7-2,TRBJ1-6,few,TGTGCCAGCAGCGTCAACAGGGGATCCTATAATTCACCCCTCCACTTT,CASSVNRGSYNSPLHF
-,TRBV11-2,TRBJ2-3,many,TGTGCCAGCAGCTTAGACAGGTCTAGCACAGATACGCAGTATTTT,CASSLDRSSTDTQYF
TRBD2,TRBV5-5,TRBJ2-5,many,TGTGCCAGCAGCACGGGGACTAGCGGGAGTGAGACCCAGTACTTC,CASSTGTSGSETQYF
-,TRBV12-3/TRBV12-4,TRBJ2-5,many,TGTGCCAGCAGTTTAGCGCTGGAGAGATCGGAGACCCAGTACTTC,CASSLALERSETQYF
TRBD1,TRBV28,TRBJ2-5,many,TGTGCCAGCGTACTCCAGGGGGCGGGTGAGACCCAGTACTTC,CASVLQGAGETQYF